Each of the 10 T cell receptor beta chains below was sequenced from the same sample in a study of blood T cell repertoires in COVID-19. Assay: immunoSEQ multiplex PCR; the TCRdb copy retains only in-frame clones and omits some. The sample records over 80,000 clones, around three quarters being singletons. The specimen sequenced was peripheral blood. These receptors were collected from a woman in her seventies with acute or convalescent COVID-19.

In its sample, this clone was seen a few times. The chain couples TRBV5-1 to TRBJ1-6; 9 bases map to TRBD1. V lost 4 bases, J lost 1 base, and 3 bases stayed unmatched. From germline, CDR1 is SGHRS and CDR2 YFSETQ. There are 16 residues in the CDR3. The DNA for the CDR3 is TGCGCCAGCAGCGTGGGACAGGGATCCTATAATTCACCCCTCCACTTT. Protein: CASSVGQGSYNSPLHF.

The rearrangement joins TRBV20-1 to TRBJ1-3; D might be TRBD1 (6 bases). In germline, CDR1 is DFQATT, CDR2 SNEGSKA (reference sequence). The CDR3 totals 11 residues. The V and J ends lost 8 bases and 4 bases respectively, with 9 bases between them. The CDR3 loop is CSLRGGNTIYF. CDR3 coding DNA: TGCAGTCTAAGGGGGGGAAACACCATATATTTT.

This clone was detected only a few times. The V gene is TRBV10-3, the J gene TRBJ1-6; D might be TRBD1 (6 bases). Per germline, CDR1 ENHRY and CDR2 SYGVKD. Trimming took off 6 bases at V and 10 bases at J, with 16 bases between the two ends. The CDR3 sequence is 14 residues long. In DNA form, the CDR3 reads TGTGCCATCAGAAATGGGGGCGAAGGCTCACCCCTCCACTTT. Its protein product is CAIRNGGEGSPLHF.

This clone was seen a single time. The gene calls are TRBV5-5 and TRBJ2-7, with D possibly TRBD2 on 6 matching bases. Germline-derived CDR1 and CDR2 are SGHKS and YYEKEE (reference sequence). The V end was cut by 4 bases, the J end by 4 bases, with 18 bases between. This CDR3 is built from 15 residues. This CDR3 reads CASSQNGLPRYEQYF. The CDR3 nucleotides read TGTGCCAGCAGCCAAAACGGACTACCCCGATACGAGCAGTACTTC.

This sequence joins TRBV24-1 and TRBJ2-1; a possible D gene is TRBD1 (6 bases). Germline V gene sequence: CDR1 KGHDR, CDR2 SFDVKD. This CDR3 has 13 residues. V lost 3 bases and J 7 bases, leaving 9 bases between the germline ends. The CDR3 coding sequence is TGTGCCACCAGTGATGACAGGATGAATGAGCAGTTCTTC. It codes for CATSDDRMNEQFF.

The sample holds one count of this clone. CDR3 loop: CASSPPGLSSEQYF. CDR3 DNA sequence: TGTGCCAGCAGTCCCCCGGGACTGAGTTCCGAGCAGTACTTC. This chain links TRBV28 with TRBJ2-7; D is possibly TRBD2 (6 bases). The CDR3 runs 14 residues. The V end was cut by 5 bases, the J end by 6 bases, with 17 bases between. CDR1 MDHEN and CDR2 SYDVKM come from the germline V gene.

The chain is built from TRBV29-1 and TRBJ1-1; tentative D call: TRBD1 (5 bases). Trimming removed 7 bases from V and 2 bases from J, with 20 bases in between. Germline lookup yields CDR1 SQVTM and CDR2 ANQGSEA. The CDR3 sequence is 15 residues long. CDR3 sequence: CSAVRGWEENTEAFF. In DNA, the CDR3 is TGCAGCGCAGTACGGGGGTGGGAAGAAAACACTGAAGCTTTCTTT. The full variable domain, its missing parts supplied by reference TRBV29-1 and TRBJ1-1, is SAVISQKPSRDICQRGTSLTIQCQVDSQVTMMFWYRQQPGQSLTLIATANQGSEATYESGFVIDKFPISRPNLTFSTLTVSNMSPEDSSIYLCSAVRGWEENTEAFFGQGTRLTVV.

The CDR3 DNA reads as TGTGCCAGCAGCCCTATAGCGGGGCCTTACGAGCAGTACTTC. It codes for CASSPIAGPYEQYF. The chain links TRBV7-2 to TRBJ2-7, with TRBD2 identical over 8 bases. CDR1 and CDR2 (germline): SGHTA, FQGNSA. This CDR3 has 14 residues. V lost 5 bases to trimming and J lost 4 bases; unmatched junction nucleotides: 7.

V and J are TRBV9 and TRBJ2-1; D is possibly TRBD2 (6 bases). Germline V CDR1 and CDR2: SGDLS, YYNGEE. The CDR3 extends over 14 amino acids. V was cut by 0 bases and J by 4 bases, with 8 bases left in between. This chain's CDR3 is CASSVVEGYNEQFF. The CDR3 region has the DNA TGTGCCAGCAGCGTAGTGGAGGGTTACAATGAGCAGTTCTTC.

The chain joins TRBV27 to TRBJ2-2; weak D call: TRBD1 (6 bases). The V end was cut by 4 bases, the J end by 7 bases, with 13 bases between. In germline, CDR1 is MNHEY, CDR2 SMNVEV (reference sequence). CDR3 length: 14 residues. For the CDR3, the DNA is TGTGCCAGCAGTTACACAGGGATGGTCGGGGAGCTGTTTTTT. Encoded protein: CASSYTGMVGELFF.